The clone carrying this TCR beta chain occurred many times. Antigen: not known. TCRdb ran MiXCR on the 5' RACE reads and lists one entry per CDR3 protein. The sample contains about 80,000 distinct CDR3 sequences, roughly 4.5% of which appear only once. Time point here: longitudinal time-point 3. The data stem from a study of neurological immune-mediated disorders. On the study more broadly: Multiple sclerosis patients (n of about 34) included 31 with relapsing-remitting and 3 with secondary progressive disease.

The junction had 4 bases not matched to a gene; V was cut back by 4 bases and J by 7 bases. Germline V gene lookup returns CDR1 SGHRS and CDR2 YFSETQ. The CDR3 has 13 residues. Study-level points and caveats: According to phylogenetic grouping, one related-CDR3 cluster, a possible signature, contained the repertoires of 18 of 34 multiple sclerosis patients.

The material sequenced was PBMCs. The source is a woman aged 55-75 years with multiple sclerosis. The chain employs TRBV5-1 and TRBJ2-1; 8 bases fit TRBD1. The CDR3 sequence: CASSKDRVNEQFF. The CDR3 DNA is TGCGCCAGCAGCAAGGACAGGGTAAATGAGCAGTTCTTC. Full variable domain (missing parts from reference TRBV5-1 and TRBJ2-1): KAGVTQTPRYLIKTRGQQVTLSCSPISGHRSVSWYQQTPGQGLQFLFEYFSETQRNKGNFPGRFSGRQFSNSRSEMNVSTLELGDSALYLCASSKDRVNEQFFGPGTRLTVL.